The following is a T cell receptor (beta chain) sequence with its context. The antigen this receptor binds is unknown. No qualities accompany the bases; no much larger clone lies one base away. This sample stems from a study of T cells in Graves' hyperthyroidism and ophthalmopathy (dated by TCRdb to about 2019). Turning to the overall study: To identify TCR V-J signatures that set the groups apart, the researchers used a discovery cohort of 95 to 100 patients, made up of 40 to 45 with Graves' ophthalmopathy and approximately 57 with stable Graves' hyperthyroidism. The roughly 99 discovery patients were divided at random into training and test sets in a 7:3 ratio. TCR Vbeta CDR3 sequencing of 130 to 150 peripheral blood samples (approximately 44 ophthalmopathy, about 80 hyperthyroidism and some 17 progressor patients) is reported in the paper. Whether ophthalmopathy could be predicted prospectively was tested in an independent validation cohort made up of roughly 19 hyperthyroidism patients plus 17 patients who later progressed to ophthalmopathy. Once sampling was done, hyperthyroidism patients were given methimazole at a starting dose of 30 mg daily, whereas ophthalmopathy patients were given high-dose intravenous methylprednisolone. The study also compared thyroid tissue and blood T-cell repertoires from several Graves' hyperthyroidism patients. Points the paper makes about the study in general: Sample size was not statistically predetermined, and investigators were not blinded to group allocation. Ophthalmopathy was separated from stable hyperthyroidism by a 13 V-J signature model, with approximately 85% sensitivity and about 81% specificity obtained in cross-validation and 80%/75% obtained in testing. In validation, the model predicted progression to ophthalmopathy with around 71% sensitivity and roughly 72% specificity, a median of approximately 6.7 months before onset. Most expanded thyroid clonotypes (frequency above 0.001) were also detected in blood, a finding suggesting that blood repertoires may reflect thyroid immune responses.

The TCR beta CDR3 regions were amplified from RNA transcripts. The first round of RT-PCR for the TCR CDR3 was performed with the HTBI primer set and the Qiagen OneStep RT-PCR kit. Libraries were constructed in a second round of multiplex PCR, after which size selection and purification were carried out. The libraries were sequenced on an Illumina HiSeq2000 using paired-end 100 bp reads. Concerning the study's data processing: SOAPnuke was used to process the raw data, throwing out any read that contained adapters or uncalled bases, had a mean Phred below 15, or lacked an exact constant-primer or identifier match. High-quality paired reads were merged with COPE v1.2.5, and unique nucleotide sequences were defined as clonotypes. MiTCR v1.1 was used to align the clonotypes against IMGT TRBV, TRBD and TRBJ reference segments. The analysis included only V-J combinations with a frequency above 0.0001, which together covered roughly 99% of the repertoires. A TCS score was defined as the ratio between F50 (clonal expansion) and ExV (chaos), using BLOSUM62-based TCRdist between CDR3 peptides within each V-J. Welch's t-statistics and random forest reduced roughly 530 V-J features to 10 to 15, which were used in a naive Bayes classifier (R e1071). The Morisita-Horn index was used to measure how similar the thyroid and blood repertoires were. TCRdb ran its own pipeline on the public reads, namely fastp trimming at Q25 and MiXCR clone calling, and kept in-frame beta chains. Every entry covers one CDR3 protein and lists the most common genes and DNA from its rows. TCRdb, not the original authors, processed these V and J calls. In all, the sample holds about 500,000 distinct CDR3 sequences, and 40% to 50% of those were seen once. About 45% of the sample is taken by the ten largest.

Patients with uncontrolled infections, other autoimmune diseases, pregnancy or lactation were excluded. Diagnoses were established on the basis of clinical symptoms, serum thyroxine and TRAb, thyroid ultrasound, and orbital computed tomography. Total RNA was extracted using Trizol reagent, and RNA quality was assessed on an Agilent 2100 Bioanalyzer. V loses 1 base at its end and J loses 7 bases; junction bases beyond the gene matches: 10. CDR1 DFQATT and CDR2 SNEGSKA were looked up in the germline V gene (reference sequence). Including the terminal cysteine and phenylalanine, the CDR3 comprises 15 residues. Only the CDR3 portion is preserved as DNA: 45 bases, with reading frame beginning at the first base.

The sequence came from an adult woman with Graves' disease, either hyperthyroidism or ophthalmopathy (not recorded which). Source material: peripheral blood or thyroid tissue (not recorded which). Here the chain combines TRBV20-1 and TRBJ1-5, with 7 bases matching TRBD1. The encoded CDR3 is CSARATGNLGQPQHF. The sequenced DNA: TGCAGTGCTAGAGCGACAGGGAACTTAGGGCAGCCCCAGCATTTT.